This TCR beta chain was identified during a study of blood T cells in healthy people across ages (dated by TCRdb to 2013 to 2016). A note on the overall study: Template switching captured roughly one uniquely barcoded TCR beta cDNA molecule per two T cells in model experiments. Four age groups were formed from the donors: young (average 16 years), middle-aged (around 40), aged (62) and long-lived (roughly 88). Using deep sequencing normalized with unique cDNA molecular identifiers, the study measured how TCR beta repertoire diversity changes with age. The study analyzed two additional independent replicas of 1 million unique cDNA reads from the same blood draw for two donors, one aged 18 to 29 and one aged 80 or older.

Library construction relied on 5' RACE. TCRdb lists the instrument as Illumina HiSeq 2500. A second roughly 6 to 11 cycle PCR used a sample-barcoded 5' primer and a J-beta primer mix. Each TCR beta cDNA molecule received a unique molecular identifier from a template-switch 5' adaptor carrying 12 random nucleotides. Each sample yielded at least 3 million CDR3-containing paired-end reads. All of the RNA was converted into first-strand cDNA using the Mint cDNA synthesis kit, with a TRBC-specific oligonucleotide serving as the primer. Following uracil-DNA glycosylase treatment, a first 18-cycle PCR with universal primers M1SS and BC2_uni_R was performed on all cDNA. As for how the authors treated the data: Normalization of each sample was performed by random selection of 1 million high-quality reads, each carrying a distinct molecular identifier. Reads sharing molecular identifiers were discarded rather than binned into consensus sequences. MiTCR, run with a Q25 quality threshold and the strictest error-elimination algorithm, handled CDR3 identification, clonotype clustering and error correction. A nonparametric unseen species model with Euler transformation was used to estimate a lower bound on total TCR beta diversity. TCRdb reran the public reads through fastp at Q25 and MiXCR, keeping productive beta chains. Each CDR3 protein gets just one entry, which takes the most common genes and DNA from the rows behind it. TCRdb assigned the V and J calls; the authors' analysis was not used. The sample includes 800,000 or so distinct CDR3 sequences, with roughly 25% observed a single time. More than 3% of the sample is taken by the ten largest.

Remarks on this clonotype: The antigen it recognizes is unknown. No base-level quality is on record; no much larger clone is a single base apart.

The CDR3 starts with the cysteine, ends with the phenylalanine, and has 14 residues. Just CDR3 DNA is preserved here, 42 bases in frame from base 1. Trimming at the junction amounts to 6 bases on V and 6 bases on J, and the germline ends lie 12 bases apart. The paper's findings and limits, for the study overall: Compared with the aged group, the long-lived group had more naive CD4+ T cells, fewer expanded clones and increased TCR diversity, suggesting age selection. The percentage of naive T cells measured by flow cytometry correlated strongly with observed TCR beta diversity. Since profiling was done on bulk unsorted PBMCs, naive and antigen-experienced compartments could not be conclusively compared. As age increased, observed TCR beta diversity per million T cells dropped in a roughly linear way, and a significant reduction was already evident by age 40. Because the CMV infection status of the donors was unknown, age-related changes in expanded clonotypes may potentially have been confounded. Estimates of total diversity from one million sequenced T cells were regarded as lower bounds and underestimates.

The donors were some 36 Caucasian individuals from Russia, aged about 6 to 95 years, who were systemically healthy. Around 9.9 milliliters of peripheral blood were collected from each donor into EDTA-treated Vacutainer tubes. Ficoll-Paque density-gradient centrifugation was used to isolate PBMCs, with at least 6.5 million per sample. Trizol reagent was used to extract total RNA from PBMCs, with at least 5.5 micrograms per sample. The percentages of naive CD45RAhigh/CD27high T cells were determined by flow cytometry on a PBMC aliquot from every donor. These sequences were also reported in another study, on T cells of mothers and their children. According to the second study: Nine systemically healthy Caucasian individuals served as donors, namely three mothers together with their six children. cDNA synthesis used all of the extracted RNA, with roughly 1.5 ug of RNA in each 15 ul reaction. In the second PCR, sample barcodes and 2-4 random nucleotides were introduced via the M1S primer. Over 8 million TCR beta CDR3 reads came from each mother, compared with about 3.2 million reads from each child. Thymic selection similarly shapes TCR recombination output in related and unrelated pairs, with minor effect from inherited differences. Normalized repertoire overlap was always found to be slightly, but never significantly, higher in related mother-child pairs than in unrelated mother-child pairs. Persistent microchimeric T cell clones were not detected, at a sensitivity of 85 to 100 clones per million clonotypes. Deep NGS was used in the study to compare the TCR beta repertoires of mothers and children and to look for features that separate related mother-child pairs from unrelated individuals. Mothers averaged roughly 36 +/- 4 years of age and children averaged about 12 +/- 4 years. After adapters were ligated using NEBNext reagents, the libraries underwent 100+100 nt paired-end sequencing on an Illumina HiSeq 2000. To prevent cross-contamination, the mother and child libraries were prepared a month apart and were sequenced in separate runs. Between 500,000 and 2,000,000 distinct TCR beta clonotypes were identified per donor. Naive TCR beta clonotypes were estimated from low-frequency clonotypes matched to each donor's FACS-determined naive share, without sorting.

Material for sequencing was blood. This chain is built from TRBV12-3 or TRBV12-4 and TRBJ1-6; a confident D gene designation cannot be given. This receptor was taken from a boy younger than 18 in good health. Read as DNA, the sequence is TGTGCCAGCAGGATGGGAGGCAGTAATTCACCCCTCCACTTT. This is translated as CASRMGGSNSPLHF.